This entry is about one T cell receptor (beta chain). Antigen unknown. Relative to the germline gene, one junction end is altered; a read error may explain this. In terms of origin and age, donors were healthy Caucasian individuals from Russia aged roughly 6 to 95. No fewer than 6 million PBMCs went into each sample. A second about 6 to 11 cycle PCR used barcoded and J-beta primers. The study obtained at least 2.5 million CDR3-containing paired-end reads from every sample. TCRdb re-derived calls from the 5' RACE reads in MiXCR, one entry per CDR3 protein. The table lists some 1.7 million distinct CDR3 sequences, about 30% of them singletons. This specimen belongs to a study of blood T cells in healthy people across ages. Study findings and constraints: Diversity of TCR beta per million T cells declined in a roughly linear way with age.

The CDR3 is made up of 15 amino acids. Germline V gene data show CDR1 as MNHNS and CDR2 as SASEGT. Sample: blood. The receptor was derived from a woman aged 25 to 45 in good health. The chain is built from TRBV6-1 and TRBJ1-5, with no clear D. Here the CDR3 DNA reads TGTGCCAGCAGAGAAGACGGGATCACGAATCAGCCCCAGCATTTT. Translation gives CASREDGITNQPQHF.